These T cell receptor beta chains were read from a single sample in a study of blood T cell repertoires in COVID-19. Profiled with immunoSEQ multiplex PCR; TCRdb holds only in-frame clones, not every one. The top ten hold roughly 2.2% of the sample, which has about 50,000 clones, more than 70% seen once. The sample was peripheral blood. The receptors here all came from a human donor in a cohort sampled during active COVID-19. CDR3s leave out the opening cysteine and the closing phenylalanine or tryptophan.

v_call: TRBV29-1
j_call: TRBJ2-2
cdr3_aa: SVVETTNTGELF

v_call: TRBV28
j_call: TRBJ2-2
cdr3_aa: ASSAIGTGELF

v_call: TRBV30
j_call: TRBJ1-6
cdr3_aa: AWSVARTGDFYNSPLH

v_call: TRBV5-1
j_call: TRBJ2-1
cdr3_aa: ASSLALAGDNEQF

v_call: TRBV24-1
j_call: TRBJ2-7
cdr3_aa: ATSDPGRDGSYEQY

v_call: TRBV5-6
j_call: TRBJ2-1
cdr3_aa: ASRGSGGFLDNEQF

v_call: TRBV9
j_call: TRBJ1-1
cdr3_aa: ASSGDRDVFNTEAF

v_call: TRBV5-8
j_call: TRBJ1-5
cdr3_aa: ASRPGQGVFSGQPQH

v_call: TRBV7-9
j_call: TRBJ1-3
cdr3_aa: ASRHAGSLGNTIY

v_call: TRBV6-5
j_call: TRBJ1-4
cdr3_aa: ASSRTGVVEKLF

v_call: TRBV5-5
j_call: TRBJ2-3
cdr3_aa: ASSQTLGGTDTQY

v_call: TRBV7-2
j_call: TRBJ2-2
cdr3_aa: ASSSRQGWTGELF

v_call: TRBV1
j_call: TRBJ2-5
cdr3_aa: TNLASQETQY

v_call: TRBV25-1
j_call: TRBJ1-1
cdr3_aa: ASKGGTGYTEAF

v_call: TRBV5-8
j_call: TRBJ1-1
cdr3_aa: ASTAQGATTEAF

v_call: TRBV29-1
j_call: TRBJ2-7
cdr3_aa: SVGRGRHEQY

v_call: TRBV28
j_call: TRBJ1-2
cdr3_aa: ASSSETGGGYGYT

v_call: TRBV4-1
j_call: TRBJ2-7
cdr3_aa: ASSQDLASTNYEQY

v_call: TRBV7-6
j_call: TRBJ1-5
cdr3_aa: ASSLGTGFGQPQH

v_call: TRBV20-1
j_call: TRBJ2-7
cdr3_aa: SASLGSVIDEQY

v_call: TRBV28
j_call: TRBJ1-1
cdr3_aa: ASSGQGNTEAF

v_call: TRBV19
j_call: TRBJ2-1
cdr3_aa: ASTGTAAGNEQF